This TCR beta chain was profiled in a study of blood T cell repertoires in COVID-19. The CDR3 extends over 18 amino acids. The germline gives CDR1 WSHSY, CDR2 SAAADI. V lost 0 bases, J lost 5 bases, and 7 bases stayed unmatched. Profiling relied on immunoSEQ multiplex PCR, and the TCRdb table lists in-frame clones only, not all of them. The sample has about 180,000 clones, roughly 87% seen once. This clone was recorded a few times. The rearrangement joins TRBV10-2 to TRBJ2-4; 13 bases line up with TRBD2. Sequencing input: peripheral blood. The source of this sequence is a man between 18 and 35 years old who had recovered from COVID-19. Here the CDR3 DNA reads TGCGCCAGCAGTGAGTCGAGACTAGCGGGAGGCCTCCAAAACATTCAGTACTTC. This encodes CASSESRLAGGLQNIQYF.